This note documents a single T cell receptor (beta chain) sequence. Its antigen is not known. The data stem from a study of monozygotic twins with inflammatory bowel disease. General observations from the study: Healthy co-twins had higher TCRbeta inverse Simpson diversity than their IBD twins. Twin pairs that were concordant did not differ from discordant pairs in repertoire similarity, possibly from limited power.

Researchers used 3500 ng of total RNA for each TCR library. TCRdb reanalyzed the 5' RACE reads, giving one entry per CDR3 protein sequence and no DNA. This sample's table reports some 150,000 distinct CDR3 sequences. CDR1 and CDR2 from the germline V gene are SGHRS and YFSETQ. The CDR3 runs 13 residues. Input material: blood. V is TRBV5-1 and J is TRBJ2-2. This TCR derives from a human donor with ulcerative colitis or Crohn's disease, or a healthy co-twin of an affected twin (not recorded which). The CDR3 reads CASSLEGPGELFF.